This passage covers 32 T cell receptor beta chains from one sample sequenced in a study of blood T cell repertoires in COVID-19. The repertoire was sequenced with immunoSEQ multiplex PCR; TCRdb's copy has only in-frame clones and lacks some. This sample yields 150,000 to 200,000 clones, of which over 90% are seen a single time; less than 2% belongs to the top ten. Sequenced input: peripheral blood. Receptors were obtained from a woman aged 60-75 years with COVID-19, enrolled during active disease.

This sequence joins TRBV5-8 and TRBJ1-1; D gene unclear. V lost 3 bases and J lost 11, with 11 bases in between. The germline V gene has CDR1 SGHTS and CDR2 YDEGEE. The CDR3 has 11 residues. CDR3 bases: TGTGCCAGCAGCTCCGCTAACGGGGCTTTCTTT. Its protein product is CASSSANGAFF.

This chain links TRBV9 with TRBJ1-1; no clear D. CDR3 length: 14 amino acids. CDR1 SGDLS and CDR2 YYNGEE come from the germline V gene. V lost 0 bases, J lost 1 base, and 7 bases lay in between. CDR3 coding DNA: TGTGCCAGCAGCGTAGTGAGGGAGAACACTGAAGCTTTCTTT. Amino acid sequence: CASSVVRENTEAFF.

This sequence joins TRBV10-3 and TRBJ1-2, with TRBD1 matching over 11 bases. Trimming at V came to 4 bases and at J to 4 bases, leaving 5 bases not matched to a gene. Germline CDR1 is ENHRY and CDR2 is SYGVKD. The CDR3 runs to 15 residues. CDR3: CAISGRTGGVYGYTF. The CDR3 coding sequence is TGTGCCATCAGTGGGAGGACAGGGGGCGTCTATGGCTACACCTTC.

The chain carries TRBV11-1 and TRBJ1-1, with TRBD1 matching 7 bases. The germline gives CDR1 SGHAT, CDR2 FQDESV (reference sequence). J lost 2 bases, V lost 4 bases, and 1 base had no gene match. The CDR3 totals 13 residues. As DNA, the CDR3 is TGTGCCAGCAGCTGGACAGGTAACACTGAAGCTTTCTTT. This translates into CASSWTGNTEAFF. The variable domain in full, completed from reference TRBV11-1 and TRBJ1-1, reads EAEVAQSPRYKITEKSQAVAFWCDPISGHATLYWYRQILGQGPELLVQFQDESVVDDSQLPKDRFSAERLKGVDSTLKIQPAELGDSAMYLCASSWTGNTEAFFGQGTRLTVV.

The genes are TRBV19 and TRBJ1-5, with 7 bases lining up with TRBD1. The CDR3 extends over 15 amino acids. Trimming at V came to 3 bases and at J to 3 bases, leaving 5 bases not matched to a gene. Germline-derived CDR1 and CDR2 are LNHDA and SQIVND (reference sequence). The CDR3 DNA sequence: TGTGCCAGTAGTATTCACAGGGGACCCAATCAGCCCCAGCATTTT. This gives the protein CASSIHRGPNQPQHF.

This clone was seen once. The V and J genes are TRBV7-2 and TRBJ2-3; possibly TRBD1 for D (5 bases). V was shortened by 9 bases and J by 2 bases, with 12 bases between the two germline ends. The CDR3 has 13 amino acids. Germline V gene sequence: CDR1 SGHTA, CDR2 FQGNSA. CDR3 sequence reads: CASGDRNTDTQYF. The DNA of the CDR3 is TGTGCCAGTGGAGACAGAAACACAGATACGCAGTATTTT.

This chain uses TRBV5-6 with TRBJ1-5; TRBD1 matches at 8 bases. Germline loops: CDR1 SGHDT, CDR2 YYEEEE. V was clipped by 3 bases and J by 6 bases; unmatched bases: 5. CDR3 length: 14 residues. CDR3 sequence: CASSYLTGAQPQHF. Here the CDR3 DNA reads TGTGCCAGCAGCTACCTGACAGGGGCTCAGCCCCAGCATTTT.

The rearrangement links TRBV7-2 to TRBJ1-4; the D is unclear. Trimming shortened V by 1 base and J by 8 bases, and 11 bases separated the two germline ends. Germline V gene data show CDR1 as SGHTA and CDR2 as FQGNSA. The CDR3 covers 14 residues. The CDR3 nucleotides are TGTGCCAGCAGCTTAGGAGGCGTCAAGGAAAAACTGTTTTTT. Protein: CASSLGGVKEKLFF.

This chain joins TRBV12-3 or TRBV12-4 and TRBJ1-2; 8 nucleotides agree with TRBD1. V shed 6 bases and J 8 bases; nucleotides not matched to a gene: 8. The CDR3 length is 13 residues. CDR3 bases: TGTGCCAGCAGCATGGGACAGGTACAGGGCTACACCTTC. It translates to CASSMGQVQGYTF.

The chain recombines TRBV4-1 with TRBJ1-5; no reliable D call. The CDR3 extends over 15 amino acids. CDR1 and CDR2 (germline): MGHRA, YSYEKL. The V gene lost 0 bases and the J gene lost 2 bases, with 8 bases spanning the gap. This CDR3 reads CASSQDLGGNQPQHF. The CDR3 DNA reads TGCGCCAGCAGCCAAGATCTGGGAGGCAATCAGCCCCAGCATTTT.

The chain joins TRBV6-2 or TRBV6-3 to TRBJ2-3; 9 nucleotides align to TRBD2. V trimming: 5 bases; J trimming: 6 bases; junction bases outside the gene matches: 12. The CDR3 totals 16 residues. In germline, CDR1 is MNHEY, CDR2 SVGEGT. Here the CDR3 DNA reads TGTGCCAGCAGTCGATTTCACCCGGGACTAGCCGATACGCAGTATTTT. Its translation: CASSRFHPGLADTQYF.

V is TRBV12-3 or TRBV12-4 and J is TRBJ1-2; D not resolved. The CDR3 is made up of 12 amino acids. The CDR3 coding sequence is TGTTCTTTTTGGAGGGCCGCAGATGGCTACACCTTC. This gives the protein CSFWRAADGYTF.

This clone was seen just once. The rearrangement joins TRBV19 to TRBJ1-4, with 10 bases lining up with TRBD1. The CDR3 has 14 residues. Germline loops: CDR1 LNHDA, CDR2 SQIVND (reference sequence). The V gene end was trimmed by 5 bases and the J gene end by 7 bases; junction bases not matched to a gene: 4. In DNA, the CDR3 is TGTGCCAGTAGTGGGGGACAGGGGTTTGAAAAACTGTTTTTT. Translation gives CASSGGQGFEKLFF. Combining the CDR3 with reference TRBV19 and TRBJ1-4 gives the whole variable domain DGGITQSPKYLFRKEGQNVTLSCEQNLNHDAMYWYRQDPGQGLRLIYYSQIVNDFQKGDIAEGYSVSREKKESFPLTVTSAQKNPTAFYLCASSGGQGFEKLFFGSGTQLSVL.

This chain links TRBV9 with TRBJ2-5; D may be TRBD1 (5 bases). CDR3 length: 14 amino acids. Per germline, CDR1 SGDLS and CDR2 YYNGEE. V lost 7 bases and J 4 bases, leaving 17 bases between the germline ends. DNA of the CDR3: TGTGCCAGCTCTCAGGGTATTGGAAGAGAGACCCAGTACTTC. Protein: CASSQGIGRETQYF. Full variable domain (rest looked up from reference TRBV9 and TRBJ2-5): DSGVTQTPKHLITATGQRVTLRCSPRSGDLSVYWYQQSLDQGLQFLIQYYNGEERAKGNILERFSAQQFPDLHSELNLSSLELGDSALYFCASSQGIGRETQYFGPGTRLLVL.

The V and J genes are TRBV6-4 and TRBJ1-6; 7 bases line up with TRBD1. CDR1 is MRHNA, CDR2 SNTAGT, per germline. The CDR3 loop spans 15 amino acids. V was pared by 0 bases and J by 10 bases, with 6 bases of the junction left unmatched. The CDR3 sequence is CASSDSTGIGSPLHF. DNA for the CDR3: TGTGCCAGCAGTGACTCGACAGGGATAGGGTCACCCCTCCACTTT.

The V gene is TRBV5-1, the J gene TRBJ2-3; a possible D gene is TRBD2 (5 bases). Germline V CDR1 and CDR2: SGHRS, YFSETQ. Deletions cut 0 bases from V and 1 base from J, with 12 bases between. This CDR3 is 16 amino acids long. This CDR3 reads CASSLANGERTDTQYF. CDR3 in DNA: TGCGCCAGCAGCTTGGCCAATGGGGAGCGCACAGATACGCAGTATTTT.

This clone was recorded once. The V and J genes are TRBV20-1 and TRBJ2-1; D unclear. The V end was cut by 3 bases, the J end by 6 bases, with 9 bases between. This CDR3 has 12 amino acids. Germline-derived CDR1 and CDR2 are DFQATT and SNEGSKA (reference sequence). The CDR3 bases are TGCAGTGCTAGTTCCCCAGTCAATGAGCAGTTCTTC. This codes for CSASSPVNEQFF.

The rearrangement joins TRBV27 to TRBJ1-5, with 9 bases that match TRBD1. V shed 2 bases and J 5 bases; nucleotides not matched to a gene: 10. In germline, CDR1 is MNHEY, CDR2 SMNVEV (reference sequence). This CDR3 has 17 residues. CDR3: CASSLGPGQGIDQPQHF. In nucleotides, the CDR3 is TGTGCCAGCAGTTTAGGTCCCGGACAGGGGATAGATCAGCCCCAGCATTTT.

The chain joins TRBV10-3 to TRBJ2-1; D is possibly TRBD1 (5 bases). The V gene lost 3 bases and the J gene lost 6 bases, with 15 bases spanning the gap. Germline V gene data show CDR1 as ENHRY and CDR2 as SYGVKD. The CDR3 contains 15 residues. DNA of the CDR3: TGTGCCATCAGTGAACGGACAAGAGAAAGCAATGAGCAGTTCTTC. It specifies CAISERTRESNEQFF.

The chain has TRBV3-1 (or the pseudogene TRBV3-2) and TRBJ1-2; D is undetermined. Trimming cost V 4 bases and J 3 bases, with 6 bases left between them. CDR1 LGHDT and CDR2 YNNKEL come from the germline V gene (reference sequence). The CDR3 spans 12 residues. CDR3 residues: CASSLLYYGYTF. CDR3 nucleotide sequence: TGTGCCAGCAGCCTACTATACTATGGCTACACCTTC.

The V call is TRBV7-9, the J call TRBJ1-1, with 8 bases aligning to TRBD1. Per germline, CDR1 SEHNR and CDR2 FQNEAQ (reference sequence). V gave up 0 bases and J gave up 3 bases; unmatched junction bases: 6. CDR3 size: 16 residues. The DNA of the CDR3 is TGTGCCAGCAGCTTAGCCTCAGGGGGCGCGGACACTGAAGCTTTCTTT. This encodes CASSLASGGADTEAFF.

In regard to this clone: This sequence may be a read error, since a much larger clone differs from it by one base. The V gene is TRBV7-9, the J gene TRBJ2-7; 10 positions match TRBD1. The trim removed 3 bases at V and 3 bases at J, leaving 2 bases unmatched. This CDR3 comprises 14 residues. Germline loops: CDR1 SEHNR, CDR2 FQNEAQ (reference sequence). The CDR3 here is CASSFGTGVYEQYF. In DNA, the CDR3 is TGTGCCAGCAGCTTTGGGACAGGGGTCTACGAGCAGTACTTC. Full variable domain (remainder filled in from reference TRBV7-9 and TRBJ2-7): DTGVSQNPRHKITKRGQNVTFRCDPISEHNRLYWYRQTLGQGPEFLTYFQNEAQLEKSRLLSDRFSAERPKGSFSTLEIQRTEQGDSAMYLCASSFGTGVYEQYFGPGTRLTVT.

The genes are TRBV7-8 and TRBJ1-5; D is undetermined. The CDR3 sequence is 17 residues long. Germline values: CDR1 SGHVS, CDR2 FQNEAQ. V was shortened by 1 base and J by 5 bases, with 18 bases between the two germline ends. The CDR3 DNA follows: TGTGCCAGCAGCTTAGTGGCCCCAGGATTATGGCATCAGCCCCAGCATTTT. This codes for CASSLVAPGLWHQPQHF.

The CDR3 nucleotides read TGCGCCAGCAGCTTGGCCGGAGGGTATCTTCAGCCCCAGCATTTT. It encodes CASSLAGGYLQPQHF. This sequence joins TRBV5-1 and TRBJ1-5; D remains ambiguous. Trimming took 0 bases from V and 6 from J, leaving 13 bases between them. Germline CDR1 reads SGHRS; CDR2 reads YFSETQ. The CDR3 loop spans 15 amino acids.

The chain joins TRBV6-5 to TRBJ1-2; 8 positions match TRBD1. The CDR3 has 14 amino acids. Germline V lookup: CDR1 MNHEY, CDR2 SVGAGI. Losses at the gene ends were 7 bases for V and 7 bases for J; bases not matched to a gene: 11. The CDR3 DNA is TGTGCCAGCACCAACGGGGGCAGGGGGCTTGGCTACACCTTC. Its protein is CASTNGGRGLGYTF.

The chain employs TRBV5-1 and TRBJ1-6, with a weak D call TRBD1 (5 bases). The CDR3 consists of 18 residues. Germline loops: CDR1 SGHRS, CDR2 YFSETQ. Trimming took 0 bases from V and 0 from J, leaving 13 bases between them. The CDR3 coding sequence is TGCGCCAGCAGCTTGGTAGGGAACGGGGGCTCCTATAATTCACCCCTCCACTTT. The encoded protein is CASSLVGNGGSYNSPLHF.

This clone has only a few counts. This chain links TRBV5-4 with TRBJ1-3, with TRBD1 matching 8 bases. V lost 3 bases to trimming and J lost 4 bases; unmatched junction nucleotides: 3. The germline CDR1 and CDR2 sequences are SGHNT and YYREEE (reference sequence). The CDR3 sequence is 14 residues long. CDR3 loop: CASSYQGAGNTIYF. The CDR3 DNA is TGTGCCAGCAGCTATCAGGGGGCGGGAAACACCATATATTTT.

The chain links TRBV6-4 to TRBJ2-2; TRBD1 is a possible D gene (6 bases). Germline assignment: CDR1 MRHNA and CDR2 SNTAGT. The CDR3 sequence is 14 residues long. Trimming stripped 4 bases from V and 4 bases from J, with 10 bases between. The CDR3 sequence: CASSVRGATGELFF. The DNA of the CDR3 is TGTGCCAGCAGTGTCAGGGGAGCCACCGGGGAGCTGTTTTTT.

This sequence joins TRBV12-3 or TRBV12-4 and TRBJ2-1; D call uncertain. Trimming removed 3 bases from V and 7 bases from J, with 10 bases in between. This CDR3 has 13 amino acids. In DNA form, the CDR3 reads TGTGCCAGCAGTTTGAGTGTACGGAATGAGCAGTTCTTC. Translated: CASSLSVRNEQFF.

The CDR3 DNA follows: TGCGCCAGCAGCTTGGCCGTAGGGGGCGGCGATGGCTACACCTTC. Its translation is CASSLAVGGGDGYTF. The J gene is TRBJ1-2, the V gene TRBV5-1, with 7 bases fitting TRBD1. V lost 0 bases, J lost 6 bases, and 8 bases stayed unmatched. The germline gives CDR1 SGHRS, CDR2 YFSETQ. This CDR3 spans 15 amino acids.

The V gene is TRBV5-1, the J gene TRBJ1-5; perhaps TRBD1 as D (5 bases). V shed 5 bases and J shed 3 bases, with 12 bases lying between them. The CDR3 length is 14 residues. Germline-derived CDR1 and CDR2 are SGHRS and YFSETQ. CDR3 in DNA: TGCGCCAGCAGGCCAGGGTCCCTCAATCAGCCCCAGCATTTT. Protein product: CASRPGSLNQPQHF.

The chain combines TRBV6-5 with TRBJ1-1; D might be TRBD1 (6 bases). In germline, CDR1 is MNHEY, CDR2 SVGAGI. Trimming stripped 7 bases from V and 3 bases from J, with 12 bases between. This CDR3 has 13 amino acids. The DNA for the CDR3 is TGTGCCAGCATAGAGCAGGGGTACACTGAAGCTTTCTTT. Its translation: CASIEQGYTEAFF.